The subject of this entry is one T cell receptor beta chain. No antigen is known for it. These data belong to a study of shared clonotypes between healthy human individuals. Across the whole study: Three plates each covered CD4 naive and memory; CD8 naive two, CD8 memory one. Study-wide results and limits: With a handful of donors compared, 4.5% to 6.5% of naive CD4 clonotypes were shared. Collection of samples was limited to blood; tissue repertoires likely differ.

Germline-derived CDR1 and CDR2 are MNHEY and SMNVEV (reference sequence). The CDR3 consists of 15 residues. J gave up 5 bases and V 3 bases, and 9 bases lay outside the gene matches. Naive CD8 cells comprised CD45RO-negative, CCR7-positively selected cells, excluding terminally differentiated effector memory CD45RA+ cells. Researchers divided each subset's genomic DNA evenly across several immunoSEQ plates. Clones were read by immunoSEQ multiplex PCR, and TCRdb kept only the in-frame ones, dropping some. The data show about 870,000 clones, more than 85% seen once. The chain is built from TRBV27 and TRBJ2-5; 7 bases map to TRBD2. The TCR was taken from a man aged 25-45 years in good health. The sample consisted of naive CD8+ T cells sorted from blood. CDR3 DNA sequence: TGTGCCAGCAGTTTGGACGGGGGGAACCGGGAGACCCAGTACTTC. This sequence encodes CASSLDGGNRETQYF.